Detailed here is one TCR beta chain. Its antigen is currently unknown. Trimming stripped 5 bases from V and 1 base from J, with 8 bases between. The CDR3 runs 13 residues. This table comes from immunoSEQ multiplex PCR, and its TCRdb copy is limited to in-frame clones, with some not included. The data show around 61,000 clones, 80% to 90% seen once. The source of the sample is a study of T cell responses to AZD1222 COVID-19 vaccine. Study-level information: Combined were second doses at about 4 or about 12 weeks.

Findings of the study overall: Compared with day 0, the breadth and depth of the Spike-specific TCR repertoire rose significantly after two doses of AZD1222. No day 14 peak samples; only post-peak repertoires were characterized.

Material: peripheral blood, obtained on day 0 of AZD1222 vaccination. V usage is TRBV12-3 or TRBV12-4 and J usage is TRBJ2-5; tentative D call: TRBD1 (5 bases). The sequence was obtained from an adult in good health. The CDR3 DNA is TGTGCCAGCAGTCGACAGCCCCAAGAGACCCAGTACTTC. As protein: CASSRQPQETQYF.